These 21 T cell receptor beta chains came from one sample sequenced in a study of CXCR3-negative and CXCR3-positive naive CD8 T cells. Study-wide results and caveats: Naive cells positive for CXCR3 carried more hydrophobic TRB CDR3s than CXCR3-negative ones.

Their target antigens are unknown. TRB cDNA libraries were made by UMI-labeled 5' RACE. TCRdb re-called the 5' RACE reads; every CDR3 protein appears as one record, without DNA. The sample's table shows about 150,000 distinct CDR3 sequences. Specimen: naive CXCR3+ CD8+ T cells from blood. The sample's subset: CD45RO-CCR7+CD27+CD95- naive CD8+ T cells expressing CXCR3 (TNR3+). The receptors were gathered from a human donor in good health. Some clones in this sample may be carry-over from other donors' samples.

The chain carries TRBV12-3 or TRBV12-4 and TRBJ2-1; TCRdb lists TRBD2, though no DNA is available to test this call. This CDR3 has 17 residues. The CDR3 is CASSLPPLAGTGSEQFF.

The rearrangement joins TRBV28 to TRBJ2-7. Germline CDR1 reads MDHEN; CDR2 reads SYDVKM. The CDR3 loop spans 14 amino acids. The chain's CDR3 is CASSFSDISYEQYF.

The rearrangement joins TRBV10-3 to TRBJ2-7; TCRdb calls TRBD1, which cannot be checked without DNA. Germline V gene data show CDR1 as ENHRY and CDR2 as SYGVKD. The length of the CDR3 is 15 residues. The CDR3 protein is CAISDPGISSYEQYF.

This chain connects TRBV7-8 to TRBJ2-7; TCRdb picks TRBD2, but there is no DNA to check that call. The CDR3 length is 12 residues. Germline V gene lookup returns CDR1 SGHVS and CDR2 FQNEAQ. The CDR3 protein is CALEAENSEQYF.

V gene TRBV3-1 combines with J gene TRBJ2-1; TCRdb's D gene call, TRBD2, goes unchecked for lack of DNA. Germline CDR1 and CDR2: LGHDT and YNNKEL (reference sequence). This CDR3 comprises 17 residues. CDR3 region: CASSQSVRPSSYNEQFF.

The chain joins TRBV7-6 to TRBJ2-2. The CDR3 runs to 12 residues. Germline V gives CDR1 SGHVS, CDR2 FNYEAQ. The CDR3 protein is CASSANTGELFF.

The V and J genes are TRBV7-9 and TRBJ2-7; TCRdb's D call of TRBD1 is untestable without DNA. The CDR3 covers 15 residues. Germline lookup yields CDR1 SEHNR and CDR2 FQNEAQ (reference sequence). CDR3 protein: CASSLVTGGSYEQYF.

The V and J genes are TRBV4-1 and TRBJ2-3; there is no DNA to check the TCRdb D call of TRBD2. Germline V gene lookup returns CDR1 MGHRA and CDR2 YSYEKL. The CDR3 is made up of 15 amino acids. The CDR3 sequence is CASSSGLAGTDTQYF.

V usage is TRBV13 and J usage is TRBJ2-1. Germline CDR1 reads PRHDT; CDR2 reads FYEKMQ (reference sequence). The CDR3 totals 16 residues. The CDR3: CASSPTESNPYNEQFF.

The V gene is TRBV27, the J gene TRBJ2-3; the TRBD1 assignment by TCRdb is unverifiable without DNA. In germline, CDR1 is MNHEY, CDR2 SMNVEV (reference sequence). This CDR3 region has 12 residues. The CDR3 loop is CASSLWPGTQYF.

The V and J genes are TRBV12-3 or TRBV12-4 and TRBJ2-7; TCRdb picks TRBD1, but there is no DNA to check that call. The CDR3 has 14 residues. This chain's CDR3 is CASSFFGGDDEQYF.

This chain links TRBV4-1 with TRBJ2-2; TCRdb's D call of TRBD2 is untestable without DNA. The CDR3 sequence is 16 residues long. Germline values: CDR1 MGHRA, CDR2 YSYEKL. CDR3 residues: CASSTASGRSDGELFF.

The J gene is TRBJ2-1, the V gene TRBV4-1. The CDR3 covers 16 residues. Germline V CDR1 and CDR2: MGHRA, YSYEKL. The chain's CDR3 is CASSQVVGLSYNEQFF.

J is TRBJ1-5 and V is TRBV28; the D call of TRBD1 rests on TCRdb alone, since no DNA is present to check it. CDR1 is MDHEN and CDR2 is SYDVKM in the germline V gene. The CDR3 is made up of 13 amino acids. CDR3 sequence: CASTRGGSQPQHF.

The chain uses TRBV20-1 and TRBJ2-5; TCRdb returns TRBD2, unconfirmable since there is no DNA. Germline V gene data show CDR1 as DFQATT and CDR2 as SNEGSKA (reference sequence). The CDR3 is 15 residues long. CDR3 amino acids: CSPSRVARGKETQYF.

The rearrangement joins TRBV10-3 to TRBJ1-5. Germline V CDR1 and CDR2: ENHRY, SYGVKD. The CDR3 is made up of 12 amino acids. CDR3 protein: CAISGPQEPQHF.

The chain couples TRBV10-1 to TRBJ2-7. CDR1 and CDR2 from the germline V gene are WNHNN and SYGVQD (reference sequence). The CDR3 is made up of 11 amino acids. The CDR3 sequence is CASRGTYEQYF.

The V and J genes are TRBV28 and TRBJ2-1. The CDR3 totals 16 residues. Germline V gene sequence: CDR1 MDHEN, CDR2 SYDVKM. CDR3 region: CASSLETESSYNEQFF.

CDR3 sequence reads: CASSPIPGSERENIQYF. V gene TRBV28 combines with J gene TRBJ2-4; TCRdb's D call of TRBD1 is untestable without DNA. Per the germline V gene, CDR1 is MDHEN and CDR2 is SYDVKM. The CDR3 has 17 residues.

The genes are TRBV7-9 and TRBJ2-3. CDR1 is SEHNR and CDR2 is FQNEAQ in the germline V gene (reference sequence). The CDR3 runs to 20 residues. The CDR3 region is CASSFGFPVIPERSTDTQYF.

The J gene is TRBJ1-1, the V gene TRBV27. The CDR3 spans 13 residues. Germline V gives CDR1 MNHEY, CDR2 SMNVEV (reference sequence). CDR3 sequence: CASTDDQNTEAFF.